This is a list of T cell receptor beta chains from one sample in a study of CD8 T cells in Susac syndrome. TCRdb processed the immunoSEQ multiplex PCR reads anew with MiXCR; each CDR3 protein has one entry. The data show under 350,000 distinct CDR3 sequences, 90% to 95% seen once. What was sequenced was CD4+ T cells from PBMCs. The origin of the receptors is a human donor with multiple sclerosis. The CDR3 runs from the conserved cysteine through the conserved F or W. Each record gives: CDR3 protein, CDR3 DNA, J gene, D gene, V gene, clone size. A D gene is named only where the DNA matches it firmly. Rows give clone size only sometimes, using once, few, many, or a class for an expanded clone.

CASSAAGISYEQYF,TGCGCCAGCAGCGCGGCAGGAATCAGCTACGAGCAGTACTTC,TRBJ2-7,-,TRBV4-1,-
CSGGTTGIGEAFF,TGCAGCGGTGGAACTACAGGTATCGGAGAAGCTTTCTTT,TRBJ1-1,-,TRBV29-1,once
CASRHEGARGATDTQYF,TGTGCCAGCAGACACGAGGGGGCGCGAGGTGCAACAGATACGCAGTATTTT,TRBJ2-3,TRBD1,TRBV6-1,-
CASSELNTEAFF,TGTGCCAGCTCGGAGCTTAACACTGAAGCTTTCTTT,TRBJ1-1,-,TRBV6-1,-
CASSQDRINTGELFF,TGTGCCAGCAGCCAAGACAGGATCAACACCGGGGAGCTGTTTTTT,TRBJ2-2,-,TRBV14,-
CASSYLQGGDTEAFF,TGTGCCAGCAGTTACCTTCAGGGCGGGGACACTGAAGCTTTCTTT,TRBJ1-1,-,TRBV6-6,-
CATSRDIGGGNTIYF,TGTGCCACCAGCAGAGATATCGGCGGAGGAAACACCATATATTTT,TRBJ1-3,-,TRBV15,-
CASSFGHSFSGANVLTF,TGCGCCAGCAGCTTTGGTCACAGCTTTTCTGGGGCCAACGTCCTGACTTTC,TRBJ2-6,-,TRBV5-1,-
CASSEDRGNYGYTF,TGTGCCAGCAGTGAGGACAGGGGCAACTATGGCTACACCTTC,TRBJ1-2,TRBD1,TRBV6-5,few
CASRPPPRNTEAFF,TGTGCCAGCAGGCCCCCCCCCAGAAACACTGAAGCTTTCTTT,TRBJ1-1,-,TRBV5-6,-
CASSLSALSRNEQFF,TGTGCCAGCAGCTTGTCGGCCTTGAGTCGGAATGAGCAGTTCTTC,TRBJ2-1,-,TRBV13,-
CASSRDPGQKKLFF,TGTGCCAGCAGCAGGGACCCGGGACAGAAGAAGCTGTTTTTT,TRBJ2-2,TRBD1,TRBV2,-
CASSPKGPDTQYF,TGTGCCAGCAGTCCAAAGGGTCCAGATACGCAGTATTTT,TRBJ2-3,-,TRBV11-1,few
CAWSAGRMNTGELFF,TGTGCCTGGAGTGCTGGACGTATGAACACCGGGGAGCTGTTTTTT,TRBJ2-2,-,TRBV30,-
CSAREFNDNTEAFF,TGCAGTGCTAGAGAGTTCAACGACAACACTGAAGCTTTCTTT,TRBJ1-1,-,TRBV20-1,-
CSVEPPGGGTDTQYF,TGCAGCGTTGAACCCCCAGGGGGCGGCACAGATACGCAGTATTTT,TRBJ2-3,TRBD1,TRBV29-1,-
CASSQVKGMGLGNTIYF,TGTGCCAGCAGCCAAGTGAAGGGGATGGGGCTTGGAAACACCATATATTTT,TRBJ1-3,-,TRBV4-2,-
CASSRGTDDEKLFF,TGTGCCAGCTCACGCGGGACCGACGATGAAAAACTGTTTTTT,TRBJ1-4,-,TRBV18,-
CASSLLQGETSPLHF,TGCGCCAGCAGCTTACTACAGGGGGAAACTTCACCCCTCCACTTT,TRBJ1-6,TRBD1,TRBV5-1,-
CASSQESGTLYEQYF,TGCGCCAGCAGCCAAGAGTCCGGGACACTCTACGAGCAGTACTTC,TRBJ2-7,-,TRBV4-1,-
CASSYILAANTGELFF,TGTGCCAGCAGTTACATCTTGGCTGCGAACACCGGGGAGCTGTTTTTT,TRBJ2-2,-,TRBV6-5,-
CASSEARSRGPGYTF,TGTGCCAGCAGTGAAGCCCGGTCCCGGGGGCCAGGCTACACCTTC,TRBJ1-2,-,TRBV6-1,once
CASSFGDRVSNQPQHF,TGTGCCAGCAGTTTTGGGGACAGGGTTTCCAATCAGCCCCAGCATTTT,TRBJ1-5,TRBD1,TRBV6-6,-
CASAGGMADTQYF,TGTGCCAGCGCAGGGGGTATGGCAGATACGCAGTATTTT,TRBJ2-3,TRBD1,TRBV6-1,-
CASSPRIGEQYF,TGTGCCAGCAGCCCCCGCATTGGCGAGCAGTACTTC,TRBJ2-7,-,TRBV5-4,-
CASSQTTSGGAGTQYF,TGTGCCAGCAGCCAAACAACTAGCGGGGGGGCCGGCACGCAGTATTTT,TRBJ2-3,TRBD2,TRBV3-1,once
CASSIDRDHEQFF,TGTGCCAGCTCAATCGACAGGGACCATGAGCAGTTCTTC,TRBJ2-1,TRBD1,TRBV18,-
CASSTRTGEGDGYTF,TGTGCCAGCAGCACGAGGACAGGGGAAGGGGACGGCTACACCTTC,TRBJ1-2,TRBD1,TRBV3-1,-
CSATLGGDGELFF,TGCAGTGCTACTCTAGGGGGGGACGGGGAGCTGTTTTTT,TRBJ2-2,-,TRBV20-1,-
CASSRGRGSQFF,TGTGCCAGCAGTCGGGGGAGGGGGTCGCAGTTCTTC,TRBJ2-1,-,TRBV12-3/TRBV12-4,once
CASSEGEAGGEENEQYF,TGCGCCAGCAGTGAGGGGGAGGCGGGAGGAGAGGAGAACGAGCAGTACTTC,TRBJ2-7,TRBD2,TRBV10-1,-
CSVGRLSEKLFF,TGCAGCGTTGGACGCCTTTCAGAAAAACTGTTTTTT,TRBJ1-4,-,TRBV29-1,-
CSVQRDRGLAGANVLTF,TGCAGCGTCCAAAGGGACAGGGGTCTGGCTGGGGCCAACGTCCTGACTTTC,TRBJ2-6,TRBD1,TRBV29-1,-
CASSHGLAANTGELFF,TGTGCCAGCAGCCACGGTCTAGCGGCAAACACCGGGGAGCTGTTTTTT,TRBJ2-2,TRBD2,TRBV7-6,-
CASSPSGEVQYF,TGTGCCAGCAGCCCCTCTGGGGAAGTACAGTACTTC,TRBJ2-4,-,TRBV3-1,-
CATARTDSNQPQHF,TGTGCCACGGCCCGGACAGATAGCAATCAGCCCCAGCATTTT,TRBJ1-5,-,TRBV2,-
CASRQGADQPQHF,TGTGCCTCTCGACAGGGTGCGGATCAGCCCCAGCATTTT,TRBJ1-5,TRBD1,TRBV30,-
CASSLGQPTVGEKLFF,TGTGCCAGCAGCTTAGGTCAGCCAACGGTGGGTGAAAAACTGTTTTTT,TRBJ1-4,-,TRBV7-9,-
CASSFDRDYGYTF,TGTGCCAGCAGCTTCGACAGGGACTATGGCTACACCTTC,TRBJ1-2,TRBD1,TRBV6-1,-
CASNPGRPGGRDTGELFF,TGTGCCAGTAACCCCGGCCGGCCGGGGGGAAGGGACACCGGGGAGCTGTTTTTT,TRBJ2-2,TRBD2,TRBV19,-
CASSPNGGDYGYTF,TGTGCCAGCTCACCAAATGGAGGGGACTATGGCTACACCTTC,TRBJ1-2,-,TRBV18,-
CASSEGLAGGYEQFF,TGTGCCAGCAGTGAAGGGTTAGCGGGAGGGTATGAGCAGTTCTTC,TRBJ2-1,TRBD2,TRBV2,-
CASNDGGSIEQYF,TGTGCCAGCAATGACGGGGGGAGTATAGAGCAGTACTTC,TRBJ2-7,TRBD2,TRBV2,-
CASSRISEGSANEKLFF,TGTGCCAGCAGCCGCATTTCAGAAGGGTCAGCTAATGAAAAACTGTTTTTT,TRBJ1-4,-,TRBV5-6,-
CATSEVSGRTFF,TGTGCCACCAGTGAGGTTTCGGGCAGGACTTTCTTT,TRBJ1-1,-,TRBV24-1,-
CASSSDSPVQYF,TGTGCCAGCAGTTCTGATAGCCCCGTGCAGTACTTC,TRBJ2-7,-,TRBV2,-
CASSRTEGVQETQYF,TGTGCCAGCAGTCGGACGGAAGGAGTCCAAGAGACCCAGTACTTC,TRBJ2-5,-,TRBV4-2,-
CASSLEGADYYGYTF,TGTGCCAGCAGCTTGGAGGGCGCCGACTACTATGGCTACACCTTC,TRBJ1-2,-,TRBV5-8,-
CARGVTGPYEQYF,TGTGCCAGGGGGGTCACTGGTCCCTACGAGCAGTACTTC,TRBJ2-7,-,TRBV19,-
CASSLEWGTNVLTF,TGTGCCAGCAGCTTGGAATGGGGAACTAACGTCCTGACTTTC,TRBJ2-6,-,TRBV5-5,-
CASSSPGQGQTEAFF,TGTGCCAGCAGTTCCCCGGGACAGGGGCAGACTGAAGCTTTCTTT,TRBJ1-1,TRBD1,TRBV6-6,-
CASSLQGLNSPLHF,TGTGCCAGCAGCTTACAGGGCCTTAATTCACCCCTCCACTTT,TRBJ1-6,-,TRBV7-9,once
CSADQTGRPLFGEKLFF,TGCAGTGCGGACCAGACAGGGCGACCCTTATTTGGTGAAAAACTGTTTTTT,TRBJ1-4,TRBD1,TRBV20-1,-
CASSLVRGTGGAFF,TGTGCCAGCAGCTTAGTCAGGGGGACAGGCGGGGCTTTCTTT,TRBJ1-1,TRBD1,TRBV7-2,-
CASSFNSGSYEQYF,TGTGCCAGCAGCTTCAATAGCGGCTCCTACGAGCAGTACTTC,TRBJ2-7,-,TRBV7-2,-
CASSYHGQVTTGELFF,TGCGCCAGCAGCTACCACGGACAGGTTACCACCGGGGAGCTGTTTTTT,TRBJ2-2,TRBD1,TRBV5-1,-
CATKRGQSLNQPQHF,TGTGCCACCAAAAGGGGGCAGAGCCTCAATCAGCCCCAGCATTTT,TRBJ1-5,TRBD1,TRBV19,-
CSGSSYNEQFF,TGCAGCGGTAGCTCCTACAATGAGCAGTTCTTC,TRBJ2-1,-,TRBV29-1,-
CASSIFWTGGGYGYTF,TGTGCCAGTAGTATCTTCTGGACAGGGGGCGGCTATGGCTACACCTTC,TRBJ1-2,TRBD1,TRBV19,once